This TCR beta chain emerged from a study of blood T cell repertoires in COVID-19. Study in general: Samples of COVID-19 (acute and convalescent) were obtained from the United States, Italy and Spain. PBMCs, B-cell-depleted T cells, or T cells were the source of the cDNA or gDNA that made up the material.

In the authors' workflow: Nucleated cell number was recorded as an estimate derived from reference gene primer amplification. Here immunoSEQ multiplex PCR was the method, and the copy in TCRdb shows in-frame clones only, minus some. V, J and clone size are taken as reported in that table, and D and trimming were inferred from the DNA itself. Of some 260,000 clones in the sample, over 65% are singletons; the top ten hold 3.3%. Sequenced: peripheral blood. This receptor was taken from a woman aged 80 or older with acute or convalescent COVID-19.

The CDR3 sequence: CASSLGTVNQPQHF. The DNA of the CDR3 is TGTGCCAGCAGTCTAGGGACAGTGAATCAGCCCCAGCATTTT. V is TRBV28 and J is TRBJ1-5; 7 positions match TRBD1. This CDR3 is built from 14 residues. The germline V gene encodes CDR1 MDHEN and CDR2 SYDVKM. J lost 4 bases, V lost 5 bases, and 5 bases had no gene match.